What follows are 9 T cell receptor beta chains derived from one specimen sequenced in a study of identifying expanded T cells in peripheral blood. Sequencing was performed with immunoSEQ multiplex PCR; in TCRdb, only in-frame clones are kept and a portion is missing. This sample carries 84,000 or so clones, approximately 90% of them seen once, and the ten largest clones take 7% to 8.5%. Sequenced sample: blood. These TCRs come from a person aged 18 to 75 in good health.

The V and J genes are TRBV15 and TRBJ1-5; TRBD1 aligns across 8 bases. J was trimmed by 11 bases and V by 0 bases; bases with no gene match: 9. The CDR3 spans 15 residues. The V gene's germline CDR1 is LNHNV and CDR2 YYDKDF (reference sequence). In nucleotides, the CDR3 is TGTGCCACCAGCAGAGATCACAGGGGGGGAGGGTCCCAGCATTTT. Translation gives CATSRDHRGGGSQHF.

This clone was counted once. CDR3 nucleotides: TGTGCCAGCAGCGTCGGGGGGGCCCTCCGGTACGAGCAGTACTTC. Translating it yields CASSVGGALRYEQYF. The rearrangement uses TRBV9 and TRBJ2-7; 8 bases are shared with TRBD2. CDR3 length: 15 residues. With 2 bases clipped from V and 4 bases from J, the junction kept 8 bases outside the gene matches. CDR1 SGDLS and CDR2 YYNGEE come from the germline V gene.

The rearrangement uses TRBV5-8 and TRBJ2-1; unclear D gene. The germline V and J ends were trimmed by 4 bases and 0 bases, with 11 bases remaining between them. Looked up from germline, CDR1 is SGHTS and CDR2 is YDEGEE. The CDR3 spans 15 residues. The CDR3 is CASSPTFISYNEQFF. The CDR3, as DNA: TGTGCCAGCAGCCCCACCTTTATCTCCTACAATGAGCAGTTCTTC.

The rearrangement joins TRBV30 to TRBJ1-5; 8 bases align to TRBD1. The CDR3 contains 16 residues. Unmatched junction bases numbered 6, after V lost 0 bases and J lost 2 bases. The germline gives CDR1 GTSNPN, CDR2 SVGIG (reference sequence). The chain's CDR3 is CAWSVFTGQGNQPQHF. The CDR3 DNA reads TGTGCCTGGAGTGTATTTACGGGACAGGGCAATCAGCCCCAGCATTTT.

This clone showed up just once. This sequence joins TRBV7-9 and TRBJ2-5, with TRBD2 matching over 12 bases. With 3 bases clipped from V and 3 bases from J, the junction kept 8 bases outside the gene matches. This CDR3 is 17 amino acids long. In germline, CDR1 is SEHNR, CDR2 FQNEAQ (reference sequence). Here the CDR3 reads CASSFGLAGYTKETQYF. The CDR3 DNA follows: TGTGCCAGCAGCTTCGGACTAGCGGGGTATACTAAAGAGACCCAGTACTTC.

This clone is a singleton in its sample. CDR3 sequence: CASSFTGQGLNEQFF. The CDR3 DNA reads as TGTGCCAGCAGTTTTACGGGACAGGGCTTGAATGAGCAGTTCTTC. The rearrangement links TRBV6-6 to TRBJ2-1; 9 bases align to TRBD1. Germline CDR1 is MNHNY and CDR2 is SVGAGI (reference sequence). V trimming: 4 bases; J trimming: 7 bases; junction bases outside the gene matches: 8. This CDR3 comprises 15 residues.

The genes are TRBV6-1 and TRBJ2-6; D not resolved. The CDR3 sequence is 17 residues long. Trimming cost V 0 bases and J 0 bases, with 9 bases left between them. CDR1 is MNHNS and CDR2 is SASEGT in the germline V gene. DNA for the CDR3: TGTGCCAGCAGTGAAGCGTATCGAGGCTCTGGGGCCAACGTCCTGACTTTC. Translation: CASSEAYRGSGANVLTF.

The rearrangement links TRBV6-1 to TRBJ1-1, with TRBD1 matching 8 bases. The CDR3 runs 13 residues. Germline V gives CDR1 MNHNS, CDR2 SASEGT. V was clipped by 6 bases and J by 4 bases; unmatched bases: 4. The CDR3 sequence: CASRDRASTEAFF. CDR3 nucleotide sequence: TGTGCCAGCAGGGACAGGGCGAGCACTGAAGCTTTCTTT.

The chain recombines TRBV7-9 with TRBJ2-3, with no clear D. Germline assignment: CDR1 SEHNR and CDR2 FQNEAQ (reference sequence). This CDR3 has 16 amino acids. The V gene lost 4 bases and the J gene lost 0 bases, with 14 bases spanning the gap. CDR3 nucleotides: TGTGCCAGCAGCTCCCGCGCGCCGGAAAGCACAGATACGCAGTATTTT. Amino acid sequence: CASSSRAPESTDTQYF.